This entry is about one T cell receptor (beta chain). Its target is not known. Germline CDR1 MNHEY, CDR2 SMNVEV (reference sequence). V was trimmed by 3 bases and J by 2 bases, leaving 14 bases between them. This CDR3 is 15 amino acids long. The data were obtained in a study of cytomegalovirus exposure and HLA in healthy donors. Study-level results: Most TCR sequences were uncommon, yet certain public TCRs appeared in many donors.

The repertoire was sequenced with immunoSEQ multiplex PCR; TCRdb's copy has only in-frame clones and lacks some. The table records approximately 65,000 clones, 94% of them present only once. The chain is built from TRBV27 and TRBJ2-7; tentatively, D is TRBD2 (5 bases). This receptor was identified in a woman aged 18-30 years in good health and CMV-seronegative. The sequenced sample consisted of PBMCs. The CDR3 DNA reads TGTGCCAGCAGTTTTGTGGCGGGTGCTACCTACGAGCAGTACTTC. Protein: CASSFVAGATYEQYF.